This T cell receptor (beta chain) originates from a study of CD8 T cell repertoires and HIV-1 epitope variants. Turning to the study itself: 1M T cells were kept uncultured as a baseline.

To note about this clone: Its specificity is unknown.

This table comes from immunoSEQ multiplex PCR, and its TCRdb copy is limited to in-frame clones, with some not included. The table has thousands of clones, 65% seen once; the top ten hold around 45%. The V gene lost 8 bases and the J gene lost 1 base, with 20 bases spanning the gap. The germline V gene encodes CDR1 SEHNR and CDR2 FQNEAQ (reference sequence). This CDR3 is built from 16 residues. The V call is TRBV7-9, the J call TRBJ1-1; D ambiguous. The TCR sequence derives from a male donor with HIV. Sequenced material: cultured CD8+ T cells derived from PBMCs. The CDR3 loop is CASGPNTAGPNTEAFF. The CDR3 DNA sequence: TGTGCCAGCGGACCGAACACGGCAGGACCGAACACTGAAGCTTTCTTT.